This paragraph reports one T cell receptor (beta chain). Its antigen is not known. The data stem from a study of T cell clones after liver transplantation. As for the study in general: A pre-transplant mixed lymphocyte reaction with TCRbeta sequencing defined graft-donor-reactive clones followed in post-transplant blood. Standard immunosuppression, with no induction, continued until 12-24 months after transplant.

Using immunoSEQ multiplex PCR, the repertoire was profiled, and TCRdb retains in-frame clones only, with some absent. The table lists 45,000 to 60,000 clones, approximately 63% of them singletons. J was trimmed by 5 bases and V by 1 base; bases with no gene match: 5. CDR3 length equals 15 residues. CDR1 and CDR2 from the germline V gene are KGHSH and LQKENI. General study results and limits: Graft donor-reactive T cells possibly entered the graft instead of undergoing deletion.

The chain employs TRBV18 and TRBJ1-3, with 7 bases identical to TRBD1. The sequences come from CD4+ T cells from blood, collected at the approximately 15-month timepoint. This sequence originates from a human patient who received a liver transplant. The T cells may partly be graft donor cells. The CDR3 loop reads CASSPLRDSRNTIYF. As DNA, the CDR3 is TGTGCCAGCTCACCACTTAGGGACAGCCGAAACACCATATATTTT.